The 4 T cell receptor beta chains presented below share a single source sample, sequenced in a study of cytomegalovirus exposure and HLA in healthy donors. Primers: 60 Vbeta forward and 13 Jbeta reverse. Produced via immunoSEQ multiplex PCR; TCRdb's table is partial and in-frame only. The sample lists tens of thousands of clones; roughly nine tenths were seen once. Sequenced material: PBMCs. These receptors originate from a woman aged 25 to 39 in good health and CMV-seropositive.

The DNA for the CDR3 is TGTGCCTGGAGTGCCGTCCCTGGCTACACCTTC. Residues: CAWSAVPGYTF. The J gene is TRBJ1-2, the V gene TRBV30; D remains unclear. V lost 1 base and J lost 7, with 7 bases in between. The CDR3 runs 11 residues. The germline gives CDR1 GTSNPN, CDR2 SVGIG (reference sequence).

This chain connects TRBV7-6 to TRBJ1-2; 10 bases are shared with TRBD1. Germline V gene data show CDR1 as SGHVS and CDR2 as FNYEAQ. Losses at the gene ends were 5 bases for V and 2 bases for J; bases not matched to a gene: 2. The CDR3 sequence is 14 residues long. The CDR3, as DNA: TGTGCCAGCAGCCCGGACAGGGGGAACTATGGCTACACCTTC. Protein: CASSPDRGNYGYTF.

CDR3: CASSFSSGQIGYTF. The CDR3 nucleotides are TGTGCCAGCAGCTTTAGTAGCGGGCAAATTGGCTACACCTTC. The rearrangement joins TRBV7-9 to TRBJ1-2; D is ambiguous. This CDR3 has 14 residues. Trimming pared 3 bases from V and 7 bases from J, leaving 15 bases between. Germline V CDR1 and CDR2: SEHNR, FQNEAQ (reference sequence).

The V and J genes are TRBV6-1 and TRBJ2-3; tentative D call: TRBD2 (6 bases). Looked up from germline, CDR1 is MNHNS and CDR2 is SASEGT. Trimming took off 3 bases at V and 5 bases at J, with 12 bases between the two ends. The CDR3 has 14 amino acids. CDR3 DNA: TGTGCCAGCAGTGAGGGAAGGGAGGTAGATACGCAGTATTTT. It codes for CASSEGREVDTQYF.